Described below is a single T cell receptor (beta chain) sequence and its context. After constant-region reverse-primer amplification, full-length variable regions underwent semi-nested PCR with Nested Universal Primer A. TCRdb re-analysed the 5' RACE reads in MiXCR, keeping a single row per CDR3 protein. The table includes around 50,000 distinct CDR3 sequences, around 28% detected once. This sequence originates from a female donor with breast cancer. The source material was tumor-infiltrating memory CD4+ T cells sorted from the breast tumor. Subset of the sample: memory CD4+ T cells, CD4+CD45RO+CD25-.

In DNA, the CDR3 is TGTGCCAGCAGCTTAGCGCTTGGAGGGGGAAACACCATATATTTT. This gives the protein CASSLALGGGNTIYF. The chain links TRBV7-2 to TRBJ1-3; D is uncertain. Germline V gene sequence: CDR1 SGHTA, CDR2 FQGNSA. CDR3 length: 15 amino acids. The V and J ends lost 0 bases and 4 bases respectively, with 10 bases between them.